This T cell receptor beta chain originates from a study of T cells in localized non-small cell lung cancer. The protocol was immunoSEQ multiplex PCR, while the TCRdb copy is restricted to in-frame clones and leaves out a portion. The data contain about 25,000 clones, around nine tenths of them singletons. This CDR3 has 16 amino acids. Germline CDR1 reads SGDLS; CDR2 reads YYNGEE. Trimming cost V 0 bases and J 4 bases; bases outside gene matches: 6. The chain uses TRBV9 and TRBJ1-1, with 10 bases that match TRBD1. The sequencing here drew on peripheral blood, taken before any cancer treatment. This receptor was obtained from a female donor of 60 years or more with stage I lung adenocarcinoma. CDR3 bases: TGTGCCAGCAGCGTAGACCCATGGACAGGGGGCACTGAAGCTTTCTTT. This encodes CASSVDPWTGGTEAFF.